Listed below are T cell receptor beta chains from one sample, sequenced in a study of blood T cell repertoires in COVID-19. Method: immunoSEQ multiplex PCR; TCRdb's copy keeps in-frame clones and lacks some. The sample holds a few hundred thousand clones, around nine tenths seen once. The sample taken for sequencing was peripheral blood. The receptors come from a man in his forties or fifties with active or convalescent COVID-19. Both conserved end residues are trimmed from each CDR3. D genes are given only for firm matches.

v_call,j_call,d_call,cdr3_aa
TRBV28,TRBJ2-5,.,ASSFYHKAETQY
TRBV30,TRBJ2-7,TRBD2,AWSVRSGSSHC
TRBV27,TRBJ1-2,TRBD1,ASSPRTGGYGYT
TRBV4-1,TRBJ1-2,.,ASSQERQGYYGYT
TRBV6-5,TRBJ1-2,TRBD1,ASSYSDRVWGGYT
TRBV3-1/TRBV3-2,TRBJ1-1,.,ASSQSREAF
TRBV25-1,TRBJ1-2,TRBD1,ASSEAGQGAHGYT
TRBV9,TRBJ1-4,.,ASSRGGANEKLF
TRBV9,TRBJ2-7,TRBD2,ASSKGLAVNEQY
TRBV24-1,TRBJ1-5,TRBD1,ATSETTGAGGGQPQH
TRBV20-1,TRBJ1-2,.,SARGRNGYT
TRBV6-5,TRBJ1-2,.,ASSPPGSYGYT
TRBV2,TRBJ2-6,TRBD1,ASSLQGFSGANVLT
TRBV19,TRBJ1-5,.,ASSIRGPSNQPQH
TRBV27,TRBJ1-1,TRBD1,ASRAPNRGDTEAF
TRBV4-2,TRBJ2-2,.,ASSQVVGANTGELF
TRBV3-1/TRBV3-2,TRBJ1-6,.,ASSQRRNHNSPLH
TRBV12-3/TRBV12-4,TRBJ1-1,.,ASSLTETSEAF
TRBV4-2,TRBJ1-1,.,ASSQPQGLTEAF
TRBV5-1,TRBJ1-6,.,ASSGASGDSPLH
TRBV28,TRBJ1-5,TRBD1,ASSDHTRDRLNQPQH
TRBV25-1,TRBJ1-4,.,ASSEFRGANEKLF
TRBV6-5,TRBJ2-7,.,ASSYSNVRAYEQY
TRBV28,TRBJ2-6,.,ASSPQGSGANVLT
TRBV7-7,TRBJ2-7,.,ASSLRLAYEQY
TRBV27,TRBJ2-3,.,ASSARRDGDTQY